The clone carrying this TCR beta chain has ten or more counts. The antigen is unknown. This specimen belongs to a study of T-cell reconstitution after alpha-beta-depleted transplantation in children. General study results and limits: The main origin of T-cell counts and diversity one year after transplant was newly produced T cells. From surviving recipient T cells and thymic progenitors came the high day-60 TCRbeta diversity observed in some patients. Alpha-beta T cells about two months after transplant reportedly derived from several hundred expanded graft clones.

Molecular barcoding with unique molecular identifiers was used for the TCRbeta library. One entry per CDR3 protein results from TCRdb running MiXCR on the PCR reads. Here the sample spans some 180,000 distinct CDR3 sequences, roughly 6.6% being singletons. The TCR was taken from a boy between 2 and 15 years old with acute lymphoblastic leukemia, due to receive a stem cell transplant. The sample consisted of PBMCs, taken before TCRalphabeta/CD19-depleted stem cell transplant.

CDR3 region: CAISESWTPGYNEQFF. CDR3 nucleotides: TGTGCCATCAGTGAGTCTTGGACACCGGGATACAATGAGCAGTTCTTC. The rearrangement joins TRBV10-3 to TRBJ2-1; the D gene could be TRBD1 or TRBD2 (5 bases each). This CDR3 region has 16 residues. The germline CDR1 and CDR2 sequences are ENHRY and SYGVKD. Trimming shortened V by 0 bases and J by 4 bases, and 13 bases separated the two germline ends.